Listed here are 29 T cell receptor beta chains from one sample, sequenced in a study of regulatory T cells. The primer mix had 52 TRBV and 13 TRBJ primers. The protocol was immunoSEQ multiplex PCR, while the TCRdb copy is restricted to in-frame clones and leaves out a portion. In the table there are about 20,000 clones, roughly 93% of which are singletons. The specimen sequenced was CD8+ T cells sorted from blood. The receptor set was obtained from a child aged 2-15 years with CD3G deficiency.

The V gene is TRBV28, the J gene TRBJ1-2; 9 bases align to TRBD1. Germline CDR1 and CDR2: MDHEN and SYDVKM. This CDR3 contains 17 residues. V was pared by 6 bases and J by 4 bases, with 15 bases of the junction left unmatched. The CDR3 region is CASSTSTTTGGVYGYTF. The CDR3 coding sequence is TGTGCCAGCAGCACCTCAACCACCACAGGGGGCGTCTATGGCTACACCTTC.

The chain carries TRBV28 and TRBJ2-1, with D tentatively TRBD1 or TRBD2 (5 bases each). Germline loops: CDR1 MDHEN, CDR2 SYDVKM. CDR3 length: 13 residues. Trimming cost V 3 bases and J 9 bases, with 12 bases left between them. CDR3 sequence (DNA): TGTGCCAGCAGTTTCGAGGGCCAGGGTGAGCAGTTCTTC. As protein: CASSFEGQGEQFF.

This clone was observed once. The V and J genes are TRBV19 and TRBJ2-1, with TRBD1 matching over 10 bases. The length of the CDR3 is 15 residues. CDR1 and CDR2 from the germline V gene are LNHDA and SQIVND (reference sequence). J lost 5 bases, V lost 5 bases, and 6 bases had no gene match. The CDR3, as DNA: TGTGCCAGTAGTGGGGGACAGGGGCCCCACAATGAGCAGTTCTTC. This codes for CASSGGQGPHNEQFF.

The chain couples TRBV28 to TRBJ1-1, with a possible D match to TRBD1 (5 bases). V was pared by 5 bases and J by 1 base, with 11 bases between. CDR3 length: 14 residues. Germline-derived CDR1 and CDR2 are MDHEN and SYDVKM. The CDR3 region has the DNA TGTGCCAGCAGTCCAAGGACACAGAACACTGAAGCTTTCTTT. Amino acids: CASSPRTQNTEAFF.

The V gene is TRBV28, the J gene TRBJ2-5, with D perhaps TRBD2 (6 bases). Judging by the DNA end, TRBJ2-7 fits better; the J call may be wrong. This CDR3 is built from 14 residues. Germline CDR1 is MDHEN and CDR2 is SYDVKM. Written as DNA, the CDR3 is TGTGCCAGCAGGCCCGCCGGCGGGACCTACGAGCAGTACTTC. This translates into CASRPAGGTYEQYF.

CDR3 protein: CASSFGPYEQYF. The DNA of the CDR3 is TGTGCCAGCAGTTTTGGTCCCTACGAGCAGTACTTC. V and J are TRBV28 and TRBJ2-7; D is uncertain. The ends were cut back, 3 bases at V and 2 bases at J, with 5 bases in the middle. The germline V gene has CDR1 MDHEN and CDR2 SYDVKM. This CDR3 has 12 residues.

In DNA form, the CDR3 reads TGTGCCAGCAGCCCCATGCAGACGGGGTGGGAGGACACTGAAGCTTTCTTT. Its translation is CASSPMQTGWEDTEAFF. V is TRBV4-2 and J is TRBJ1-1; no clear D gene. The CDR3 loop spans 17 amino acids. Per germline, CDR1 LGHNA and CDR2 YNFKEQ. Trimming removed 4 bases at V and 3 bases at J, with 21 bases between.

The V call is TRBV6-1, the J call TRBJ2-7, with a weak D call TRBD1 (5 bases). This CDR3 is 13 amino acids long. The ends were cut back, 10 bases at V and 1 base at J, with 14 bases in the middle. The V gene's germline CDR1 is MNHNS and CDR2 SASEGT. The CDR3 protein is CATKGPNSYEQYF. The CDR3 region has the DNA TGTGCCACGAAGGGGCCTAATTCCTACGAGCAGTACTTC.

The chain carries TRBV7-9 and TRBJ2-1; D not certain. V shed 5 bases and J shed 6 bases, with 11 bases lying between them. Germline CDR1 is SEHNR and CDR2 is FQNEAQ (reference sequence). This CDR3 has 13 amino acids. The CDR3 coding sequence is TGTGCCAGCAGCCAAAGGGAACCCAATGAGCAGTTCTTC. Its protein is CASSQREPNEQFF. The full variable domain, in which reference TRBV7-9 and TRBJ2-1 provide the parts outside the CDR3, is DTGVSQNPRHKITKRGQNVTFRCDPISEHNRLYWYRQTLGQGPEFLTYFQNEAQLEKSRLLSDRFSAERPKGSFSTLEIQRTEQGDSAMYLCASSQREPNEQFFGPGTRLTVL.

This clone was seen a single time. V gene TRBV6-6 combines with J gene TRBJ2-1; D is unresolved. V was shortened by 6 bases and J by 5 bases, with 17 bases between the two germline ends. The CDR3 consists of 15 residues. CDR1 and CDR2 from the germline V gene are MNHNY and SVGAGI (reference sequence). CDR3 amino acids: CASSLGPRDNNEQFF. CDR3 nucleotide sequence: TGTGCCAGCAGCCTCGGCCCCCGCGATAACAATGAGCAGTTCTTC.

This rearrangement joins TRBV4-1 to TRBJ2-1, with a tentative D call TRBD1 (5 bases). CDR3 length equals 14 residues. Trimming pared 1 base from V and 5 bases from J, leaving 9 bases between. Germline V gives CDR1 MGHRA, CDR2 YSYEKL. The CDR3 region has the DNA TGCGCCAGCAGCCAAGTAAGCAGGGACAATGAGCAGTTCTTC. This translates into CASSQVSRDNEQFF.

The chain couples TRBV28 to TRBJ2-1; 7 bases match TRBD1. This CDR3 is built from 15 residues. The V gene end was trimmed by 5 bases and the J gene end by 2 bases; junction bases not matched to a gene: 6. CDR1 is MDHEN and CDR2 is SYDVKM in the germline V gene. The chain's CDR3 is CASSVNRGPYNEQFF. CDR3 DNA: TGTGCCAGCAGTGTCAACAGGGGACCCTACAATGAGCAGTTCTTC.

J is TRBJ2-3 and V is TRBV10-1; D gene unclear. The CDR3 runs to 14 residues. Between the trimmed V and J ends, which lost 3 bases and 2 bases, there was a span of 9 bases. Germline assignment: CDR1 WNHNN and CDR2 SYGVQD (reference sequence). The CDR3 loop is CASSDGDVTDTQYF. CDR3 sequence (DNA): TGCGCCAGCAGTGACGGAGACGTCACAGATACGCAGTATTTT.

The rearrangement joins TRBV28 to TRBJ1-2; D is unclear. V was cut by 5 bases and J by 7 bases, with 17 bases left in between. CDR3 size: 14 residues. Germline values: CDR1 MDHEN, CDR2 SYDVKM. In DNA, the CDR3 is TGTGCCAGCAGTCCCCTCGGGTCTACCCCTGGCTACACCTTC. This translates into CASSPLGSTPGYTF.

In DNA form, the CDR3 reads TGTGCCAGCAGTTTAGTTTGGGGGGGAACAGGGGCTAGCAATCAGCCCCAGCATTTT. Amino acid sequence: CASSLVWGGTGASNQPQHF. V and J are TRBV28 and TRBJ1-5; TRBD1 agrees at 7 bases. J was trimmed by 0 bases and V by 2 bases; bases with no gene match: 13. CDR3 length equals 19 residues. CDR1 MDHEN and CDR2 SYDVKM come from the germline V gene.

The V call is TRBV5-1, the J call TRBJ2-7; 12 nucleotides line up with TRBD2. The CDR3 has 15 amino acids. The germline CDR1 and CDR2 sequences are SGHRS and YFSETQ. The trim removed 0 bases at V and 3 bases at J, leaving 1 base unmatched. DNA of the CDR3: TGCGCCAGCAGCTTGGGGACTAGCGGGATCTACGAGCAGTACTTC. Its translation is CASSLGTSGIYEQYF.

The chain carries TRBV28 and TRBJ2-1, with 15 bases aligning to TRBD2. The CDR3 extends over 17 amino acids. The germline CDR1 and CDR2 sequences are MDHEN and SYDVKM. With V trimmed by 6 bases and J by 5 bases, 8 bases remained unmatched. DNA of the CDR3: TGTGCCAGCAGCACCTGGACTAGCGGGAGGGGGGACAATGAGCAGTTCTTC. Its translation: CASSTWTSGRGDNEQFF. Full variable domain (rest looked up from reference TRBV28 and TRBJ2-1): DVKVTQSSRYLVKRTGEKVFLECVQDMDHENMFWYRQDPGLGLRLIYFSYDVKMKEKGDIPEGYSVSREKKERFSLILESASTNQTSMYLCASSTWTSGRGDNEQFFGPGTRLTVL.

This rearrangement joins TRBV28 to TRBJ2-2; D might be TRBD2 (5 bases). Trimming cost V 4 bases and J 6 bases, with 12 bases left between them. Germline V gene sequence: CDR1 MDHEN, CDR2 SYDVKM. This CDR3 region has 14 residues. CDR3 region: CASSYRGYPGELFF. DNA of the CDR3: TGTGCCAGCAGTTATCGAGGGTACCCCGGGGAGCTGTTTTTT.

The CDR3 sequence: CASSPAASGYNEQFF. In nucleotides, the CDR3 is TGTGCCAGTAGTCCGGCAGCTAGCGGGTACAATGAGCAGTTCTTC. This chain links TRBV19 with TRBJ2-1; TRBD2 matches at 8 bases. Germline V gives CDR1 LNHDA, CDR2 SQIVND (reference sequence). Unmatched junction bases numbered 7, after V lost 5 bases and J lost 4 bases. This CDR3 is built from 15 residues.

The chain links TRBV7-7 to TRBJ2-3; D gene uncertain. Germline V gene data show CDR1 as SSHAT and CDR2 as FNYEAQ (reference sequence). The CDR3 has 17 amino acids. Trimming took off 4 bases at V and 7 bases at J, with 24 bases between the two ends. CDR3 sequence: CASSSQRLLLFDHTQYF. The CDR3 DNA is TGTGCCAGCAGCTCTCAACGACTGCTTCTTTTCGATCATACGCAGTATTTT.

V and J are TRBV28 and TRBJ2-7; D possibly corresponds to TRBD2 (5 bases). With 6 bases removed from V and 5 bases from J, the gap between germline ends came to 23 bases. This CDR3 contains 16 residues. The germline V gene encodes CDR1 MDHEN and CDR2 SYDVKM. The CDR3 sequence is CASRKPGNPLVHEQYF. Here the CDR3 DNA reads TGTGCCAGCAGAAAACCGGGAAACCCATTAGTCCACGAGCAGTACTTC.

V and J are TRBV19 and TRBJ2-1; 8 bases agree with TRBD2. From germline, CDR1 is LNHDA and CDR2 SQIVND (reference sequence). Trimming cost V 5 bases and J 7 bases; bases outside gene matches: 10. This CDR3 spans 15 amino acids. The chain's CDR3 is CASSLPGLGINEQFF. As DNA, the CDR3 is TGTGCCAGTAGTCTACCGGGACTAGGGATTAATGAGCAGTTCTTC.

The gene calls are TRBV19 and TRBJ1-5; tentatively, D is TRBD1 (6 bases). The CDR3 is made up of 17 amino acids. CDR1 and CDR2 (germline): LNHDA, SQIVND (reference sequence). The germline V and J ends were trimmed by 1 base and 2 bases, with 15 bases remaining between them. As DNA, the CDR3 is TGTGCCAGTAGTATAGTGGGACATCTTTTAGGCAATCAGCCCCAGCATTTT. This sequence encodes CASSIVGHLLGNQPQHF.

The chain uses TRBV28 and TRBJ2-7; TRBD2 is a possible D gene (5 bases). The CDR3 is 14 amino acids. Looked up from germline, CDR1 is MDHEN and CDR2 is SYDVKM. Trimming pared 6 bases from V and 3 bases from J, leaving 15 bases between. CDR3 sequence: CASSQRTPDYEQYF. For the CDR3, the DNA is TGTGCCAGCAGCCAAAGGACTCCCGACTACGAGCAGTACTTC.

The chain combines TRBV19 with TRBJ2-1; tentatively, D is TRBD1 or TRBD2 (5 bases each). Germline V gene lookup returns CDR1 LNHDA and CDR2 SQIVND (reference sequence). The CDR3 length is 13 residues. Trimming removed 6 bases from V and 5 bases from J, with 11 bases in between. The CDR3 region is CASSPGTNNEQFF. CDR3 coding DNA: TGTGCCAGTAGCCCAGGGACCAACAATGAGCAGTTCTTC.

The chain is built from TRBV28 and TRBJ2-7; 7 bases match TRBD1. Germline CDR1 is MDHEN and CDR2 is SYDVKM. The CDR3 is 14 amino acids. Trimming cost V 5 bases and J 2 bases; bases outside gene matches: 6. The CDR3, as DNA: TGTGCCAGCAGTAGCACAGGGGACGCCTACGAGCAGTACTTC. It translates to CASSSTGDAYEQYF.

This chain joins TRBV7-8 and TRBJ2-5; maybe TRBD1 (5 bases). Germline V gives CDR1 SGHVS, CDR2 FQNEAQ. With 3 bases removed from V and 7 bases from J, the gap between germline ends came to 15 bases. The CDR3 loop spans 14 amino acids. The CDR3 coding sequence is TGTGCCAGCAGCTTCCAGGGCCCTCCGTGGACCCAGTACTTC. Amino acids: CASSFQGPPWTQYF.

The CDR3 sequence: CASSSAYPGTGDHDEQYF. The CDR3 DNA reads TGTGCCAGCAGTTCCGCTTACCCCGGGACAGGGGATCACGACGAGCAGTACTTC. This chain joins TRBV28 and TRBJ2-7, with 10 nucleotides matching TRBD1. This CDR3 is 18 amino acids long. V trimming: 4 bases; J trimming: 5 bases; junction bases outside the gene matches: 17. Germline assignment: CDR1 MDHEN and CDR2 SYDVKM.

This clone was recorded only once. The chain is built from TRBV6-1 and TRBJ2-2; D not resolved. V lost 1 base, J lost 9 bases, and 0 bases lay in between. This CDR3 is built from 10 residues. From germline, CDR1 is MNHNS and CDR2 SASEGT. CDR3 residues: CASSEGELFF. DNA for the CDR3: TGTGCCAGCAGTGAAGGGGAGCTGTTTTTT.